The 21 T cell receptor beta chains given below trace back to one sample, sequenced in a study of T cell repertoires in cytomegalovirus infection. Antigens for these TCRs are unknown. TCRdb redid the calling of the reads with MiXCR, one entry per CDR3 protein. The sample includes approximately 1,000,000 distinct CDR3 sequences, approximately 30% of them seen just once. The sequences come from cultured CD8+ T cells from PBMCs, collected from culture after CMV antigen stimulation. The receptors were gathered from a human donor in good health (CMV status not recorded). Some clones in this sample may be carry-over from other donors' samples.

The gene calls are TRBV5-4 and TRBJ1-3; 7 positions match TRBD1. In germline, CDR1 is SGHNT, CDR2 YYREEE (reference sequence). The CDR3 loop spans 17 amino acids. After removal of 4 bases from V and 0 bases from J, the junction contained 10 bases not matched to a gene. CDR3 loop: CASSAIPGQHSGNTIYF. CDR3 DNA sequence: TGTGCCAGCAGCGCTATCCCGGGACAGCACTCTGGAAACACCATATATTTT.

The rearrangement uses TRBV6-5 and TRBJ2-7; perhaps D is TRBD1 or TRBD2 (5 bases each). V lost 5 bases to trimming and J lost 0 bases, with 14 bases between them. CDR1 and CDR2 (germline): MNHEY, SVGAGI. The CDR3 extends over 15 amino acids. CDR3 amino acids: CASSPYSGSSYEQYF. Here the CDR3 DNA reads TGTGCCAGCAGTCCCTATTCAGGGAGCTCCTACGAGCAGTACTTC.

To note about this clonotype: One base away lies a much larger clone, so this may be a sequencing read error. The J gene is TRBJ1-3, the V gene TRBV19; D is unresolved. CDR3 size: 13 residues. Germline V CDR1 and CDR2: LNHDA, SQIVND (reference sequence). The CDR3 DNA follows: TGTGCCAGAAGTATCGACTCTGGAAACACCATATATTTT. This codes for CARSIDSGNTIYF. The full variable domain, rest sourced from reference TRBV19 and TRBJ1-3, is DGGITQSPKYLFRKEGQNVTLSCEQNLNHDAMYWYRQDPGQGLRLIYYSQIVNDFQKGDIAEGYSVSREKKESFPLTVTSAQKNPTAFYLCARSIDSGNTIYFGEGSWLTVV.

The J gene is TRBJ2-7, the V gene TRBV5-4; TRBD1 might be the D (5 bases). V was clipped by 3 bases and J by 2 bases, with 15 bases between them. Germline CDR1 is SGHNT and CDR2 is YYREEE (reference sequence). This CDR3 has 15 amino acids. The CDR3 reads CASSYSSDNAYEQYF. As DNA, the CDR3 is TGTGCCAGCAGCTATAGTTCGGACAACGCCTACGAGCAGTACTTC.

This clonotype appeared a few times. The chain employs TRBV6-5 and TRBJ1-1, with 7 bases that match TRBD1. Germline CDR1 is MNHEY and CDR2 is SVGAGI. The length of the CDR3 is 15 residues. The ends lost 3 bases at V and 1 base at J; junction bases unmatched: 5. CDR3 bases: TGTGCCAGCAGTTATTTCCGGGACAGGAACACTGAAGCTTTCTTT. This codes for CASSYFRDRNTEAFF.

This chain connects TRBV7-6 to TRBJ2-1; 8 bases are a match to TRBD1. CDR1 is SGHVS, CDR2 FNYEAQ, per germline. The V segment lost 2 bases and the J segment 4 bases; nucleotides outside the gene matches: 13. There are 18 residues in the CDR3. The CDR3 region has the DNA TGTGCCAGCAGCTTAAGTTTCCCCGGGACAGGCGATTACAATGAGCAGTTCTTC. Translated, it gives CASSLSFPGTGDYNEQFF.

The chain recombines TRBV19 with TRBJ1-1; tentative D call: TRBD1 (5 bases). The CDR3 has 15 amino acids. CDR1 and CDR2 from the germline V gene are LNHDA and SQIVND (reference sequence). With 0 bases removed from V and 2 bases from J, the gap between germline ends came to 10 bases. CDR3 nucleotide sequence: TGTGCCAGTAGTATAGATGACAGACTAAACACTGAAGCTTTCTTT. Its protein is CASSIDDRLNTEAFF.

This chain uses TRBV6-2 or TRBV6-3 with TRBJ2-3; 10 bases line up with TRBD2. CDR3 length: 15 amino acids. CDR1 MNHEY and CDR2 SVGEGT come from the germline V gene. Unmatched junction bases numbered 3, after V lost 2 bases and J lost 4 bases. The CDR3 coding sequence is TGTGCCAGCAGTTACAAGCGGGGGGGCCCAGATACGCAGTATTTT. This encodes CASSYKRGGPDTQYF.

A few counts support this clonotype. V gene TRBV12-3 or TRBV12-4 combines with J gene TRBJ1-2; D is ambiguous. This CDR3 contains 14 residues. Trimming shortened V by 2 bases and J by 3 bases, and 10 bases separated the two germline ends. The CDR3 protein is CASSLNAGDYGYTF. The CDR3 DNA reads TGTGCCAGCAGTTTAAATGCAGGAGACTATGGCTACACCTTC.

This clonotype has only a few counts. The V call is TRBV7-9, the J call TRBJ1-2; D is perhaps TRBD1 (5 bases). The V gene lost 4 bases and the J gene lost 10 bases, with 13 bases spanning the gap. The CDR3 length is 12 residues. Germline CDR1 SEHNR, CDR2 FQNEAQ (reference sequence). DNA for the CDR3: TGTGCCAGCAGCTGGGGGTGGGATTACTACACCTTC. Amino acid sequence: CASSWGWDYYTF. Drawing the rest from reference TRBV7-9 and TRBJ1-2, the complete variable domain is DTGVSQNPRHKITKRGQNVTFRCDPISEHNRLYWYRQTLGQGPEFLTYFQNEAQLEKSRLLSDRFSAERPKGSFSTLEIQRTEQGDSAMYLCASSWGWDYYTFGSGTRLTVV.

This clonotype was detected only a few times. The V gene is TRBV7-9, the J gene TRBJ2-3, with a weak D call TRBD1 (5 bases). From germline, CDR1 is SEHNR and CDR2 FQNEAQ (reference sequence). Trimming removed 4 bases at V and 2 bases at J, with 19 bases between. The length of the CDR3 is 17 residues. CDR3 protein: CASSYPRLGPVTDTQYF. The CDR3 DNA reads TGTGCCAGCAGCTATCCCCGACTGGGGCCCGTCACAGATACGCAGTATTTT.

This clonotype showed up just a few times. The chain is built from TRBV7-6 and TRBJ1-1; D perhaps matches TRBD1 (5 bases). The germline gives CDR1 SGHVS, CDR2 FNYEAQ. V lost 2 bases and J 4 bases, leaving 14 bases between the germline ends. This CDR3 is built from 15 residues. DNA of the CDR3: TGTGCCAGCAGCTTAAGGCCGGGGGATATCACTGAAGCTTTCTTT. Translation: CASSLRPGDITEAFF.

The CDR3 here is CASSSPGQAGKEQYV. The CDR3, as DNA: TGTGCCAGCAGCTCTCCGGGACAGGCCGGGAAGGAGCAGTACGTC. The gene calls are TRBV28 and TRBJ2-7, with 8 bases identical to TRBD1. The V gene's germline CDR1 is MDHEN and CDR2 SYDVKM. The CDR3 has 15 amino acids. Germline trimming cut 6 bases from V and 7 bases from J; bases unmatched to any gene: 14.

The chain employs TRBV6-1 and TRBJ2-4; D possibly corresponds to TRBD1 (5 bases). Germline lookup yields CDR1 MNHNS and CDR2 SASEGT. V gave up 1 base and J gave up 8 bases, with 15 bases separating them. The CDR3 extends over 15 amino acids. The CDR3 protein is CASSEGGRAQDIQYF. The DNA of the CDR3 is TGTGCCAGCAGTGAAGGGGGCAGGGCGCAAGACATTCAGTACTTC.

This rearrangement joins TRBV10-3 to TRBJ1-1; the D is unclear. The V gene lost 2 bases and the J gene lost 2 bases, with 6 bases spanning the gap. The CDR3 runs to 13 residues. Per the germline V gene, CDR1 is ENHRY and CDR2 is SYGVKD. This CDR3 is CAISEKGNTEAFF. CDR3 DNA sequence: TGTGCCATCAGTGAGAAAGGTAACACTGAAGCTTTCTTT.

The rearrangement links TRBV18 to TRBJ2-7; D remains ambiguous. CDR1 is KGHSH and CDR2 is LQKENI in the germline V gene. The CDR3 runs 13 residues. V lost 6 bases and J 2 bases, leaving 11 bases between the germline ends. CDR3 in amino acids: CASSEARTYEQYV. CDR3 coding DNA: TGTGCCAGCTCGGAAGCCAGGACCTACGAGCAGTACGTC.

The rearrangement links TRBV24-1 to TRBJ2-1, with D unresolved. Germline V gene lookup returns CDR1 KGHDR and CDR2 SFDVKD. The CDR3 spans 14 residues. The germline V and J ends were trimmed by 8 bases and 1 base, with 11 bases remaining between them. The DNA of the CDR3 is TGTGCCACCACCCAGTCGGTGTCCTACAATGAGCAGTTCTTC. This encodes CATTQSVSYNEQFF.

This clonotype has more than one count but fewer than ten. The chain links TRBV6-2 or TRBV6-3 to TRBJ2-1; no definite D call. CDR1 MNHEY and CDR2 SVGEGT come from the germline V gene. The germline V and J ends were trimmed by 10 bases and 6 bases, with 10 bases remaining between them. This CDR3 has 11 residues. CDR3 region: CATGEGNEQFF. CDR3 DNA sequence: TGTGCCACGGGTGAAGGCAATGAGCAGTTCTTC.

The chain employs TRBV14 and TRBJ1-3; D is ambiguous. The V and J ends lost 0 bases and 1 base respectively, with 10 bases between them. Germline-derived CDR1 and CDR2 are SGHDN and FVKESK. CDR3 length: 16 residues. The CDR3 DNA reads TGTGCCAGCAGCCAAGAATTGGTCACATCTGGAAACACCATATATTTT. This sequence encodes CASSQELVTSGNTIYF.

This clonotype turned up a few times. J is TRBJ2-7 and V is TRBV6-1; D call uncertain. The germline V gene has CDR1 MNHNS and CDR2 SASEGT. CDR3 size: 15 residues. Trimming pared 0 bases from V and 2 bases from J, leaving 11 bases between. CDR3 loop: CASSEALGVAYEQYF. The CDR3 DNA reads as TGTGCCAGCAGTGAAGCGCTAGGCGTAGCCTACGAGCAGTACTTC.

This chain joins TRBV20-1 and TRBJ2-1; a possible D gene is TRBD2 (7 bases). This CDR3 is 16 amino acids long. Germline V gene lookup returns CDR1 DFQATT and CDR2 SNEGSKA (reference sequence). Trimming pared 0 bases from V and 8 bases from J, leaving 20 bases between. CDR3 region: CSARDSEGGRGYEQFF. The CDR3 coding sequence is TGCAGTGCTAGAGATTCTGAGGGGGGGCGAGGATATGAGCAGTTCTTC.